This entry is about one T cell receptor (beta chain). What it binds is unknown. At one boundary the junction diverges from the germline segment, which might be a read error. This sample is part of a study of cytomegalovirus exposure and HLA in healthy donors. Overall study findings and caveats: Clonal expansion was found to be greater in HLA-associated TCR beta chains than in equally common others in a later analysis. A missense DCLRE1C variant was associated with V- and J-gene trimming of TCR beta chains in a later analysis, and an independent cohort replicated the association.

CDR3 length equals 13 residues. Germline V gives CDR1 SSHAT, CDR2 FNYEAQ (reference sequence). Primers for the PCR totalled 60 Vbeta and 13 Jbeta. Libraries were prepared by immunoSEQ multiplex PCR; TCRdb keeps only in-frame clonotypes and omits some of them. In the table there are 73,000 or so clones, around 81% of which are singletons. Input material: PBMCs. V is TRBV7-7 and J is TRBJ2-5; D is possibly TRBD1 (6 bases). The TCR originated in a man aged 50 or older in good health and CMV-seronegative. The DNA for the CDR3 is TGTGCTAGCAGCATACAGGGCGCGGAGACCCAGTACTTC. Translation gives CASSIQGAETQYF.